The 3 T cell receptor beta chains listed next were all sequenced from one sample in a study of T cells in Graves' hyperthyroidism and ophthalmopathy. Amplified regions were TCR beta CDR3 sequences from RNA transcripts. With the HTBI primer set, the TCR CDR3 went through a first round of RT-PCR. TCRdb reanalysed the multiplex PCR reads using MiXCR and keeps one entry per CDR3 protein. The sample yields under 350,000 distinct CDR3 sequences, roughly 14% seen once. Sequenced: blood. The receptors here all came from a young woman with Graves' hyperthyroidism that later progressed to Graves' ophthalmopathy.

The chain combines TRBV27 with TRBJ2-5; no clear D. The CDR3 runs to 14 residues. Deletions cut 4 bases from V and 3 bases from J, with 12 bases between. Looked up from germline, CDR1 is MNHEY and CDR2 is SMNVEV (reference sequence). The CDR3 DNA is TGTGCCAGCAGTTCCCTGGACGGTAAAGAGACCCAGTACTTC. It yields the protein CASSSLDGKETQYF.

This clonotype was counted at least ten times. This chain uses TRBV7-2 with TRBJ1-4; TRBD1 agrees at 7 bases. The junction had 10 bases not matched to a gene; V was cut back by 1 base and J by 8 bases. The V gene's germline CDR1 is SGHTA and CDR2 FQGNSA. The CDR3 is 16 residues long. The CDR3 coding sequence is TGTGCCAGCAGCTTAGGGGTTACAGGGGTAGGGGAAAAACTGTTTTTT. Protein: CASSLGVTGVGEKLFF.

This clonotype was detected many times. V usage is TRBV27 and J usage is TRBJ2-5; D not certain. Deletions cut 3 bases from V and 1 base from J, with 6 bases between. The CDR3 is made up of 13 amino acids. Germline V lookup: CDR1 MNHEY, CDR2 SMNVEV (reference sequence). CDR3 DNA sequence: TGTGCCAGCAGTTTCCAGTTCCAAGAGACCCAGTACTTC. The encoded protein is CASSFQFQETQYF.